This TCR beta chain was recovered during a study of Tregs in tolerant kidney transplant recipients. TCRdb's table, derived via immunoSEQ multiplex PCR, lists solely in-frame clones and lacks some. The sample yields some 66,000 clones, roughly 90% seen once. The CDR3 consists of 14 residues. CDR1 and CDR2 from the germline V gene are MNHEY and SMNVEV (reference sequence). Sequencing was performed on CD8+ T cells from blood, taken before the transplant. The rearrangement uses TRBV27 and TRBJ2-5; D unresolved. The J call is doubtful: the DNA matches TRBJ2-7 better. The receptor was derived from a human donor who received a combined kidney and bone marrow transplant. The CDR3 here is CASSLSSSFYEQYF. The CDR3 DNA follows: TGTGCCAGCAGTTTGTCTTCGTCCTTTTACGAGCAGTACTTC.